The 18 T cell receptor beta chains below all came from one sample that was sequenced in a study of cytomegalovirus exposure and HLA in healthy donors. Data came from immunoSEQ multiplex PCR; TCRdb stores just in-frame clones and leaves some out. The sample has around 350,000 clones; 86% are singletons. Sequencing used PBMCs. The receptors come from a woman under 30 in good health and CMV-seronegative.

This clone was detected only once. This chain joins TRBV5-1 and TRBJ2-3; 7 positions agree with TRBD1. Germline lookup yields CDR1 SGHRS and CDR2 YFSETQ. The CDR3 is 14 residues long. The trim removed 5 bases at V and 1 base at J, leaving 4 bases unmatched. In DNA form, the CDR3 reads TGCGCCAGCAGTGGGACAGTAGGCACAGATACGCAGTATTTT. Translating gives CASSGTVGTDTQYF.

The rearrangement uses TRBV5-1 and TRBJ2-7; 10 positions agree with TRBD2. The germline CDR1 and CDR2 sequences are SGHRS and YFSETQ. V lost 0 bases to trimming and J lost 3 bases; unmatched junction nucleotides: 6. This CDR3 contains 16 residues. The CDR3 loop reads CASSLGGLATRYEQYF. CDR3 sequence (DNA): TGCGCCAGCAGCTTGGGGGGACTAGCGACTCGCTACGAGCAGTACTTC.

This chain uses TRBV4-1 with TRBJ2-5, with TRBD1 matching 9 bases. V was clipped by 2 bases and J by 5 bases; unmatched bases: 6. Germline lookup yields CDR1 MGHRA and CDR2 YSYEKL. The CDR3 is 15 amino acids. CDR3 in DNA: TGCGCCAGCAGCCAACCAACAGGGGGCAGTGAGACCCAGTACTTC. It specifies CASSQPTGGSETQYF.

The genes are TRBV18 and TRBJ1-1, with D possibly matching TRBD1 (5 bases). V gave up 6 bases and J gave up 1 base, with 9 bases separating them. The V gene's germline CDR1 is KGHSH and CDR2 LQKENI. This CDR3 is built from 13 residues. CDR3 sequence (DNA): TGTGCCAGCTCTGACCAGGGGAACACTGAAGCTTTCTTT. Residues: CASSDQGNTEAFF.

The rearrangement uses TRBV10-3 and TRBJ2-7; D might be TRBD2 (6 bases). Germline V gene data show CDR1 as ENHRY and CDR2 as SYGVKD. V gave up 10 bases and J gave up 9 bases, with 31 bases separating them. The CDR3 is 16 residues long. As DNA, the CDR3 is TGTGCCACAGCGGTAGTCGAGGGGAGGCCCCCTAGTGGGCAGTACTTC. Translating it yields CATAVVEGRPPSGQYF.

The rearrangement uses TRBV7-9 and TRBJ2-3; possible D gene TRBD2, 6 bases. With 1 base removed from V and 2 bases from J, the gap between germline ends came to 10 bases. Looked up from germline, CDR1 is SEHNR and CDR2 is FQNEAQ (reference sequence). The CDR3 totals 15 residues. This chain's CDR3 is CASSLGDLDTDTQYF. The CDR3 nucleotides read TGTGCCAGCAGCTTAGGGGACTTAGACACAGATACGCAGTATTTT.

The chain combines TRBV7-6 with TRBJ2-7; possibly TRBD1 for D (6 bases). In germline, CDR1 is SGHVS, CDR2 FNYEAQ. Trimming took off 5 bases at V and 2 bases at J, with 10 bases between the two ends. The CDR3 contains 13 residues. The CDR3 DNA follows: TGTGCCAGCAGCGTACAGGGCGCCTACGAGCAGTACTTC. Protein product: CASSVQGAYEQYF.

The chain carries TRBV30 and TRBJ2-1; 13 bases match TRBD2. V lost 0 bases to trimming and J lost 3 bases; unmatched junction nucleotides: 8. The length of the CDR3 is 18 residues. The germline V gene has CDR1 GTSNPN and CDR2 SVGIG (reference sequence). Here the CDR3 reads CAWSVRTSGGPLYNEQFF. CDR3 coding DNA: TGTGCCTGGAGTGTACGGACTAGCGGGGGCCCCCTCTACAATGAGCAGTTCTTC.

The rearrangement uses TRBV18 and TRBJ2-5; D is perhaps TRBD2 (5 bases). The CDR3 is 15 amino acids. CDR1 KGHSH and CDR2 LQKENI come from the germline V gene. Trimming took 2 bases from V and 2 from J, leaving 12 bases between them. CDR3 region: CASSPSVRGQETQYF. In DNA form, the CDR3 reads TGTGCCAGCTCACCAAGCGTTCGGGGACAAGAGACCCAGTACTTC.

V gene TRBV14 combines with J gene TRBJ2-3; 8 nucleotides line up with TRBD2. The V gene's germline CDR1 is SGHDN and CDR2 FVKESK. This CDR3 has 17 residues. V lost 4 bases to trimming and J lost 1 base; unmatched junction nucleotides: 10. CDR3 amino acids: CASSLGLGALRTDTQYF. CDR3 DNA sequence: TGTGCCAGCAGCCTGGGACTAGGGGCTCTACGCACAGATACGCAGTATTTT.

This chain joins TRBV6-5 and TRBJ2-7; TRBD1 agrees at 9 bases. Germline CDR1 reads MNHEY; CDR2 reads SVGAGI. This CDR3 region has 13 residues. The V and J ends lost 6 bases and 3 bases, in that order; junction bases with no gene match: 3. The CDR3 region has the DNA TGTGCCAGCAGACGGACAGGGGACTACGAGCAGTACTTC. It encodes CASRRTGDYEQYF.

This clone has only a few counts. The V and J genes are TRBV10-3 and TRBJ1-2; D gene uncertain. The CDR3 is 10 amino acids. Germline V gene data show CDR1 as ENHRY and CDR2 as SYGVKD. Trimming pared 3 bases from V and 8 bases from J, leaving 4 bases between. The CDR3 region has the DNA TGTGCCATCAGTGATTTAGGCTACACCTTC. Protein sequence: CAISDLGYTF.

V is TRBV10-2 and J is TRBJ1-4, with 10 bases fitting TRBD1. Germline CDR1 is WSHSY and CDR2 is SAAADI. The CDR3 loop spans 12 amino acids. V lost 8 bases and J lost 7; bases outside the gene matches: 1. The CDR3 DNA reads as TGCGCCAGCCGGGACAGGGGTGAAAAACTGTTTTTT. This translates into CASRDRGEKLFF.

The V call is TRBV2, the J call TRBJ1-2; D uncertain. The CDR3 sequence is 14 residues long. Germline assignment: CDR1 SNHLY and CDR2 FYNNEI. Trimming took 6 bases from V and 0 from J, leaving 11 bases between them. CDR3 nucleotide sequence: TGTGCCAGCAGAATGGTAGGAGCTAACTATGGCTACACCTTC. This sequence encodes CASRMVGANYGYTF.

The gene calls are TRBV27 and TRBJ1-5; D unclear. The germline V gene encodes CDR1 MNHEY and CDR2 SMNVEV (reference sequence). V lost 5 bases and J lost 4, with 6 bases in between. This CDR3 spans 12 amino acids. The CDR3 spells CASSPLNQPQHF. The DNA for the CDR3 is TGTGCCAGCAGTCCATTGAATCAGCCCCAGCATTTT.

The genes are TRBV6-5 and TRBJ2-5; TRBD1 might be the D (5 bases). Per the germline V gene, CDR1 is MNHEY and CDR2 is SVGAGI. The CDR3 spans 13 residues. Trimming removed 6 bases from V and 2 bases from J, with 10 bases in between. The CDR3 loop is CASSPTAQETQYF. The CDR3 DNA follows: TGTGCCAGCAGCCCGACAGCACAAGAGACCCAGTACTTC.

DNA of the CDR3: TGTGCCAGCAGCTTACCGGAGACCCAGTACTTC. This sequence encodes CASSLPETQYF. This chain connects TRBV7-9 to TRBJ2-5; D is ambiguous. This CDR3 has 11 residues. Germline loops: CDR1 SEHNR, CDR2 FQNEAQ (reference sequence). V lost 2 bases and J lost 5, with 3 bases in between.

This clone came up once. The chain links TRBV27 to TRBJ2-7; 10 nucleotides agree with TRBD2. Germline lookup yields CDR1 MNHEY and CDR2 SMNVEV (reference sequence). The CDR3 runs to 17 residues. V was pared by 3 bases and J by 2 bases, with 10 bases of the junction left unmatched. In DNA form, the CDR3 reads TGTGCCAGCAGTTTGTCCAGCGGGAGGGCCACGACCTACGAGCAGTACTTC. Encoded protein: CASSLSSGRATTYEQYF.